A selection of T cell receptor beta chains follows, all from one sample in a study of blood T cell repertoires in COVID-19. Sequencing used immunoSEQ multiplex PCR; TCRdb keeps in-frame clones, though not all of them. This table holds around 190,000 clones, 70% to 80% found once. The specimen was peripheral blood. The source is a woman between 35 and 50 years old with COVID-19, enrolled during active disease. Both conserved end residues are part of each CDR3. The order of the fields is D gene, V gene, CDR3 protein. The D gene is left open where the match is weak.

d_call: NA
v_call: TRBV5-5
cdr3_aa: CASSFGVVAETQYF

d_call: TRBD1
v_call: TRBV2
cdr3_aa: CASISRTGVDAEAFF

d_call: TRBD1
v_call: TRBV5-1
cdr3_aa: CASSPGQSFTEAFF

d_call: TRBD2
v_call: TRBV7-2
cdr3_aa: CASSLTSGQETQYF

d_call: TRBD2
v_call: TRBV11-2
cdr3_aa: CASSLVGSGGAFIRNEQFF

d_call: TRBD1
v_call: TRBV7-3
cdr3_aa: CASSSGQIPYEQYF

d_call: NA
v_call: TRBV5-1
cdr3_aa: CASSLDRAETQYF

d_call: TRBD1
v_call: TRBV5-1
cdr3_aa: CASSATGIANTGELFF

d_call: NA
v_call: TRBV25-1
cdr3_aa: CASSTIGGYGYTF

d_call: NA
v_call: TRBV4-2
cdr3_aa: CASSQDSYEQFF

d_call: NA
v_call: TRBV6-5
cdr3_aa: CASLAVGLWRKTQYF

d_call: NA
v_call: TRBV7-9
cdr3_aa: CASSWELEATYEQYF

d_call: NA
v_call: TRBV18
cdr3_aa: CASSQVGHPRGQPQHF

d_call: TRBD1
v_call: TRBV18
cdr3_aa: CASSRRQGGNTIYF

d_call: TRBD2
v_call: TRBV5-1
cdr3_aa: CASSLVRLAGSNTGELFF

d_call: TRBD1
v_call: TRBV7-9
cdr3_aa: CASSLAGTGNEQYF

d_call: NA
v_call: TRBV10-1
cdr3_aa: CASSEAAASYEQYF

d_call: TRBD1
v_call: TRBV5-1
cdr3_aa: CASSLGTGTTDTQYF

d_call: TRBD2
v_call: TRBV9
cdr3_aa: CASSVAGGATDTQYF

d_call: NA
v_call: TRBV3-1/TRBV3-2
cdr3_aa: CASSRTDTYEQYF

d_call: TRBD2
v_call: TRBV5-1
cdr3_aa: CASKGGAGGPGTDTQYF

d_call: TRBD1
v_call: TRBV7-2
cdr3_aa: CASSLATGTVGGSPLHF

d_call: NA
v_call: TRBV19
cdr3_aa: CASSMRENPYGYTF

d_call: NA
v_call: TRBV5-1
cdr3_aa: CASSLEGQGRGYTF

d_call: NA
v_call: TRBV2
cdr3_aa: CASSLGQDSNSPLHF

d_call: TRBD1
v_call: TRBV7-2
cdr3_aa: CASSLGTGVETQYF

d_call: NA
v_call: TRBV30
cdr3_aa: CAWMAQAGPQETQYF

d_call: TRBD2
v_call: TRBV3-1/TRBV3-2
cdr3_aa: CASSQVVRLAGGGETQYF

d_call: NA
v_call: TRBV5-8
cdr3_aa: CASSLSPKNTEAFF

d_call: NA
v_call: TRBV7-6
cdr3_aa: CASSSSYAENTQYF

d_call: NA
v_call: TRBV5-4
cdr3_aa: CASSGGQGGSYNEQFF

d_call: NA
v_call: TRBV6-1
cdr3_aa: CASSEQINYGYTF

d_call: TRBD1
v_call: TRBV6-4
cdr3_aa: CASRGTGTGAGAFF

d_call: NA
v_call: TRBV7-2
cdr3_aa: CASSLRTENYGYTF

d_call: NA
v_call: TRBV9
cdr3_aa: CASRSRNQPQHF

d_call: TRBD2
v_call: TRBV9
cdr3_aa: CASSPRGGAVTGETQYF

d_call: NA
v_call: TRBV24-1
cdr3_aa: CATSDGGRGNEQFF

d_call: NA
v_call: TRBV18
cdr3_aa: CASSLGQYGYTF

d_call: NA
v_call: TRBV3-1/TRBV3-2
cdr3_aa: CASSQGAHPYGYTF

d_call: TRBD2
v_call: TRBV6-5
cdr3_aa: CASRRTSGRIDTQYF

d_call: NA
v_call: TRBV18
cdr3_aa: CASSPVKAGVSNQPQHF

d_call: NA
v_call: TRBV12-3/TRBV12-4
cdr3_aa: CASSFGASYGYTF

d_call: NA
v_call: TRBV11-2
cdr3_aa: CASSLNRDNQPQHF

d_call: NA
v_call: TRBV30
cdr3_aa: CAWATVGSNQPQHF

d_call: NA
v_call: TRBV5-1
cdr3_aa: CASSLQGQDGYTF

d_call: TRBD1
v_call: TRBV10-3
cdr3_aa: CAISPRQGNTDTQYF

d_call: TRBD2
v_call: TRBV19
cdr3_aa: CASSRGLAGVSYEQYF

d_call: NA
v_call: TRBV19
cdr3_aa: CASSQRRGIRENIQYF

d_call: NA
v_call: TRBV4-2
cdr3_aa: CASSRPAAQNTEAFF

d_call: NA
v_call: TRBV19
cdr3_aa: CASSKTDGYTF

d_call: NA
v_call: TRBV5-1
cdr3_aa: CASSPEGQRGYTF

d_call: TRBD1
v_call: TRBV10-3
cdr3_aa: CAISGGTGGFTEAFF

d_call: NA
v_call: TRBV5-4
cdr3_aa: CASSFYRDTLTGELFF

d_call: NA
v_call: TRBV6-1
cdr3_aa: CASSEGVRGDGNQPQHF